A selection of T cell receptor beta chains follows, all from one sample in a study of STAT5B mutations in CD4+ large granular lymphocyte leukemia. Assay used: immunoSEQ multiplex PCR; TCRdb lists only in-frame clones, some missing. The data hold 25,000 to 40,000 clones, with 80% to 90% observed a single time. The sequenced sample consisted of CD4+ T cells from blood buffy coats. All receptors come from a human donor in good health. Both conserved end residues are part of each CDR3. Fields, in order: CDR3 DNA, CDR3 protein, J gene, V gene, clone size, D gene. D genes are given only for firm matches. The size field is filled for only some rows; it gives once, few, many or a size class.

TGCAGTGCTAGTACCCAGGGGAGCTACACCTTC	CSASTQGSYTF	TRBJ1-2	TRBV20-1	NA	NA
TGTGCCAGCAGCCAGGGTTTCAGCACAGATACGCAGTATTTT	CASSQGFSTDTQYF	TRBJ2-3	TRBV7-3	NA	NA
TGTGCCAGCAGCTTAGCCAGGGTGGGCCTCAAGACCCAGTACTTC	CASSLARVGLKTQYF	TRBJ2-5	TRBV7-8	NA	NA
TGTGCCAGCAGCTTTTCCGGGAACACTGAAGCTTTCTTT	CASSFSGNTEAFF	TRBJ1-1	TRBV7-9	few	NA
TGCGCCAGCAGCCAAGACCTTGGTGGTGAGTTCTCCGGCTACACCTTC	CASSQDLGGEFSGYTF	TRBJ1-2	TRBV4-3	NA	NA
TGCGCCAGCAGCCCGGGACAGAAAGCCAAAAACATTCAGTACTTC	CASSPGQKAKNIQYF	TRBJ2-4	TRBV4-1	NA	TRBD1
TGTGCCATCAGTGAGGGCAATCAGCCCCAGCATTTT	CAISEGNQPQHF	TRBJ1-5	TRBV10-3	few	NA
TGTGCCAGCACCACGTCTGGGACGGCGAACACCGGGGAGCTGTTTTTT	CASTTSGTANTGELFF	TRBJ2-2	TRBV28	NA	NA
TGTGCCAGCAGCTTAGCTGCAGCGGGTCAGCCCCAGCATTTT	CASSLAAAGQPQHF	TRBJ1-5	TRBV7-9	few	NA
TGTGCCATCAGTGAGTCGTTCCGCTACACCTTC	CAISESFRYTF	TRBJ1-2	TRBV10-3	few	NA
TGTGCCAGCAGTTTATTCCAGGGGGCAGGAGATACGCAGTATTTT	CASSLFQGAGDTQYF	TRBJ2-3	TRBV28	NA	TRBD1
TGTGCCAGCAGGGGTAAGGGGTCACCCCTCCACTTT	CASRGKGSPLHF	TRBJ1-6	TRBV28	NA	NA
TGTGCCGGCAGGACTAGCGGAGGGGAGACCCAGTACTTC	CAGRTSGGETQYF	TRBJ2-5	TRBV5-4	NA	TRBD2
TGTGCCAGCAGTTTAGGGGGGGCAAGGGACACTGAAGCTTTCTTT	CASSLGGARDTEAFF	TRBJ1-1	TRBV28	NA	NA
TGTGCCAGCAGCTCGGCACCCCTAGCGGGACCCTACAATGAGCAGTTCTTC	CASSSAPLAGPYNEQFF	TRBJ2-1	TRBV7-3	once	TRBD2
TGTGCCAGCAGTCCGGGACTAGCGGGTTTCTCTGGGGCCAACGTCCTGACTTTC	CASSPGLAGFSGANVLTF	TRBJ2-6	TRBV27	NA	TRBD2
TGTGCCAGCCATAGACCAAATCAGCCCCAGCATTTT	CASHRPNQPQHF	TRBJ1-5	TRBV19	NA	NA
TGTGCCATCGTGGACTCCCAAGAGACCCAGTACTTC	CAIVDSQETQYF	TRBJ2-5	TRBV28	NA	NA
TGTGCCAGCAGCCCGCTCGCTCTGGCAGATACGCAGTATTTT	CASSPLALADTQYF	TRBJ2-3	TRBV6-6	once	NA
TGCGCCAGCAGCCAAGGGCTAGTCCGGGGAACTAATGAAAAACTGTTTTTT	CASSQGLVRGTNEKLFF	TRBJ1-4	TRBV4-3	NA	NA
TGTGCCAGCACGGGGTTCACAGATACGCAGTATTTT	CASTGFTDTQYF	TRBJ2-3	TRBV6-5	NA	NA
TGTGCCAGCAGTTACAGGGGGCTTGGTACTGAAGCTTTCTTT	CASSYRGLGTEAFF	TRBJ1-1	TRBV6-6	NA	TRBD1
TGCAGCGTTGCTGAACTTTTTAGTGGTACCGGGGAGCTGTTTTTT	CSVAELFSGTGELFF	TRBJ2-2	TRBV29-1	NA	NA
TGCGCCAGCGGGGCAGGGTCTTTGGGAACCGGGGAGCTGTTTTTT	CASGAGSLGTGELFF	TRBJ2-2	TRBV5-1	NA	NA
TGTGCCAGCAGTGACTATTCGAGCTACAATGAGCAGTTCTTC	CASSDYSSYNEQFF	TRBJ2-1	TRBV28	NA	NA
TGTGCCAGCAGCCAGGTTGAAAAACTGTTTTTT	CASSQVEKLFF	TRBJ1-4	TRBV14	NA	NA
TGTGCCAGCAGGCGCCCGGGTCCGGCGGACACCATATATTTT	CASRRPGPADTIYF	TRBJ1-3	TRBV28	NA	NA
TGTGCCATCAGTGAGGCCCGGACTAGCGGCGTGTACGAGCAGTACTTC	CAISEARTSGVYEQYF	TRBJ2-7	TRBV10-3	NA	TRBD2
TGTGCCAGCAGTTTATGGGGGGACAGAGGACTAAACGAGCAGTACTTC	CASSLWGDRGLNEQYF	TRBJ2-7	TRBV28	NA	NA
TGTGCCAGCAGTGTCTTCGGCGGGGCCAAAAACATTCAGTACTTC	CASSVFGGAKNIQYF	TRBJ2-4	TRBV2	NA	NA
TGTGCCAGCAGTTTAGCTCGGGGTTTGGGCTACACCTTC	CASSLARGLGYTF	TRBJ1-2	TRBV27	NA	NA
TGTGCCAGCAGTTGGGGAGAGGGTCATAGCAATCAGCCCCAGCATTTT	CASSWGEGHSNQPQHF	TRBJ1-5	TRBV2	NA	NA
TGTGCCTGGAGTGCACAGTCTGTCTCGAACACCGGGGAGCTGTTTTTT	CAWSAQSVSNTGELFF	TRBJ2-2	TRBV30	few	NA
TGCGCCAGCAGCCAAGGACCCAGGGCCAATGAGCAGTTCTTC	CASSQGPRANEQFF	TRBJ2-1	TRBV4-1	NA	NA
TGTGCCAGCATCGGGGTTTCCTACGAGCAGTACTTC	CASIGVSYEQYF	TRBJ2-7	TRBV28	NA	NA
TGTGCCAGCTCACCACCTTCGGGTTTCGGCTATGGCTACACCTTC	CASSPPSGFGYGYTF	TRBJ1-2	TRBV18	NA	NA
TGTGCCAGCAGCTTAGAGACAGGTTCCTACAATGAGCAGTTCTTC	CASSLETGSYNEQFF	TRBJ2-1	TRBV7-9	NA	NA
TGTGCCAGCAGCCCAGCCGGGCAGATAAACTATGGCTACACCTTC	CASSPAGQINYGYTF	TRBJ1-2	TRBV7-9	NA	NA
TGTGCCAGCAGCTTAAGTACAAGCGGGAGGGCCGGGTATTTT	CASSLSTSGRAGYF	TRBJ2-3	TRBV7-9	NA	TRBD2